This T cell receptor beta chain is from a study of response to subunit inactivated influenza vaccine. Study results and limitations: The authors offered the suggestion that each seasonal influenza vaccination recruits few new T cells.

V was trimmed by 2 bases and J by 4 bases, leaving 15 bases between them. Germline V lookup: CDR1 MDHEN, CDR2 SYDVKM. There are 15 residues in the CDR3. TCRdb recomputed calls from the RT-PCR reads with MiXCR, one row per CDR3 protein. The table includes approximately 700,000 distinct CDR3 sequences, approximately 15% detected once. This clonotype was seen repeatedly, ten times or more. What it recognizes is unknown. V is TRBV28 and J is TRBJ2-7, with D possibly matching TRBD2 (7 bases). The specimen comprised PBMCs from blood, sampled approximately 15 days before vaccination. The clonotype originates from a man aged 50-59 years who received an inactivated influenza vaccine. CDR3 DNA: TGTGCCAGCAGTTTACCCGACGGGGGGCGATACGAGCAGTACTTC. Amino acids: CASSLPDGGRYEQYF. Full variable domain (outside the CDR3, taken from reference TRBV28 and TRBJ2-7): DVKVTQSSRYLVKRTGEKVFLECVQDMDHENMFWYRQDPGLGLRLIYFSYDVKMKEKGDIPEGYSVSREKKERFSLILESASTNQTSMYLCASSLPDGGRYEQYFGPGTRLTVT.